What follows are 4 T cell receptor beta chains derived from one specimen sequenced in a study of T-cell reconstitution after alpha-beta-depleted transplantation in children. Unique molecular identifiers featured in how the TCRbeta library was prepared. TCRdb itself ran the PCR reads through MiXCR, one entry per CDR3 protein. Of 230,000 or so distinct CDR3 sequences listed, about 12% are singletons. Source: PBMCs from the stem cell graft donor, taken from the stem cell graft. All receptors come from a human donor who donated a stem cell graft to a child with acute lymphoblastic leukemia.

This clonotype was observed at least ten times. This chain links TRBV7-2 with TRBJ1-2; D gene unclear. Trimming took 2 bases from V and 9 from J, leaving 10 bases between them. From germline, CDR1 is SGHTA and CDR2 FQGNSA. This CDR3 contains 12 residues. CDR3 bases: TGTGCCAGCAGCTTAACCTCGGGGAGCTACACCTTC. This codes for CASSLTSGSYTF.

The chain's CDR3 is CASSPQKGELRNNEQFF. The CDR3 nucleotides are TGCGCCAGCAGCCCGCAGAAGGGGGAGTTACGGAACAATGAGCAGTTCTTC. The chain links TRBV5-1 to TRBJ2-1, with D perhaps TRBD1 (6 bases). The V gene lost 4 bases and the J gene lost 5 bases, with 22 bases spanning the gap. Germline CDR1 and CDR2: SGHRS and YFSETQ. This CDR3 contains 17 residues.

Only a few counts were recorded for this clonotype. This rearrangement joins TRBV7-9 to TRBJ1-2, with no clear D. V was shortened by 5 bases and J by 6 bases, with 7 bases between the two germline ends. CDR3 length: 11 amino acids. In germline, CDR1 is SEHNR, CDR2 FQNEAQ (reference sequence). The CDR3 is CASSPADGYTF. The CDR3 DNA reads TGTGCCAGCAGCCCCGCGGATGGCTACACCTTC.

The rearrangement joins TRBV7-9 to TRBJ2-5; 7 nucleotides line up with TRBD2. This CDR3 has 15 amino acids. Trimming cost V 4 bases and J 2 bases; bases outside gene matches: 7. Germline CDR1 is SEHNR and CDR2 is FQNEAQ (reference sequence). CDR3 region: CASSYGTIIQETQYF. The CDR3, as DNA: TGTGCCAGCAGCTATGGGACTATCATACAAGAGACCCAGTACTTC. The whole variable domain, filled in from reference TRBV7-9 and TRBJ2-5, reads DTGVSQNPRHKITKRGQNVTFRCDPISEHNRLYWYRQTLGQGPEFLTYFQNEAQLEKSRLLSDRFSAERPKGSFSTLEIQRTEQGDSAMYLCASSYGTIIQETQYFGPGTRLLVL.